Listed below are T cell receptor beta chains from one sample, sequenced in a study of cytomegalovirus exposure and HLA in healthy donors. Here immunoSEQ multiplex PCR was the method, and the copy in TCRdb shows in-frame clones only, minus some. The sample has some 60,000 clones, 90% to 97% seen once. The sample was PBMCs. The receptors were sampled from a young man in good health and CMV-seronegative. Each CDR3 is given with its conserved first and last residue. A D gene is named only where the DNA matches it firmly. Size tells how often a clone was seen (once, few, many) or the class of an expanded clone, and some rows leave it out.

j_gene	abundance	v_gene	d_gene	CDR3nt	CDR3aa
TRBJ2-3	once	TRBV5-1	NA	TGCGCCAGCAGCTTGTCTTTGGGAGGAGGGGATACGCAGTATTTT	CASSLSLGGGDTQYF
TRBJ2-1	NA	TRBV25-1	TRBD2	TGTGCCAGCAGTGGAACCGGGACTAGGGGGGAAAAGGAGCAGTTCTTC	CASSGTGTRGEKEQFF
TRBJ2-1	NA	TRBV7-9	TRBD1	TGTGCCAGCAGCTTATATACAGGGGACAATGAGCAGTTCTTC	CASSLYTGDNEQFF
TRBJ1-3	NA	TRBV23-1	TRBD1	TGCGCCAGCAGTCAACCGGACAGGGCCGGTGGAAACACCATATATTTT	CASSQPDRAGGNTIYF
TRBJ1-4	NA	TRBV14	TRBD1	TGTGCCAGCAGCCAAGTATTCGGACAGGGTCGCGAAAAACTGTTTTTT	CASSQVFGQGREKLFF
TRBJ1-2	once	TRBV5-6	NA	TGTGCCAGCAGCTTGGGGGACACCTATGGCTACACCTTC	CASSLGDTYGYTF
TRBJ1-1	NA	TRBV18	TRBD1	TGTGCCAGCTCACAAAGACAGGGAGGCACTGAAGCTTTCTTT	CASSQRQGGTEAFF
TRBJ2-5	NA	TRBV9	NA	TGTGCCAGCAGCGTAGCTCCTGACTATGCAGAGACCCAGTACTTC	CASSVAPDYAETQYF
TRBJ1-3	NA	TRBV11-2	TRBD1	TGTGCCAGCAGCTTATCTACAGGGGGGGTTCTGGACACCATATATTTT	CASSLSTGGVLDTIYF
TRBJ2-5	NA	TRBV6-6	TRBD2	TGTGCCAGCGGGGAGGGCAAAGAGACCCAGTACTTC	CASGEGKETQYF
TRBJ2-1	NA	TRBV6-1	NA	TGTGCCAGCAGTAACTTGCTTGATGAGCAGTTCTTC	CASSNLLDEQFF
TRBJ1-1	NA	TRBV9	NA	TGTGCCAGCAGCGTCGAAGCGATGAACACTGAAGCTTTCTTT	CASSVEAMNTEAFF
TRBJ2-1	NA	TRBV4-2	TRBD2	TGTGCCAGCAGCCCTGCCGCGAGCGGGAGTACGTATGAGCAGTTCTTC	CASSPAASGSTYEQFF
TRBJ2-7	NA	TRBV6-6	NA	TGTGCCAGCAGTTACTCACCAGCGCGCTCCTACGAGCAGTACTTC	CASSYSPARSYEQYF
TRBJ2-7	NA	TRBV4-1	TRBD2	TGCGCCAGCAGCCAAGTTTTCGGGAGGCTCTACGAGCAGTACTTC	CASSQVFGRLYEQYF
TRBJ2-7	NA	TRBV4-2	NA	TGTGCCAGCAGCCAAGACATGACCAGGGGAAACGAGCAGTACTTC	CASSQDMTRGNEQYF
TRBJ2-1	NA	TRBV10-2	TRBD1	TGCGCCAGCAGAAGGGGGCGGTACTCCTACAATGAGCAGTTCTTC	CASRRGRYSYNEQFF
TRBJ2-1	NA	TRBV11-3	TRBD2	TGTGCCAGCAGCCCGGCGGGGGGGGGTTACAATGAGCAGTTCTTC	CASSPAGGGYNEQFF
TRBJ2-6	NA	TRBV7-2	TRBD1	TGTGCCAGCAGCCGCAGGGGGCAAAGTGGGGCCAACGTCCTGACTTTC	CASSRRGQSGANVLTF
TRBJ2-5	NA	TRBV28	TRBD1	TGTGCCAGCAGTGGCGGGACAGGGGGCTACCAGAAGACCCAGTACTTC	CASSGGTGGYQKTQYF
TRBJ1-6	NA	TRBV7-9	NA	TGTGCCAGCAGCATCTCTTTAGCGCGAGCCTATAATTCACCCCTCCACTTT	CASSISLARAYNSPLHF
TRBJ1-5	NA	TRBV28	NA	TGTGCCAGCGGGGAGTCCTATAGCAATCAGCCCCAGCATTTT	CASGESYSNQPQHF
TRBJ2-1	NA	TRBV2	TRBD2	TGTGCCAGCAGTGAAGTTAGCGGGAGCAATGAGCAGTTCTTC	CASSEVSGSNEQFF
TRBJ1-5	once	TRBV19	NA	TGTGCCAGTAGCCCGGGACAATTAAATCAGCCCCAGCATTTT	CASSPGQLNQPQHF
TRBJ2-5	NA	TRBV4-3	NA	TGCGCCAGCAGCCAAGATGAGGGAGCGAGGCCTCAAGAGACCCAGTACTTC	CASSQDEGARPQETQYF
TRBJ2-1	NA	TRBV11-2	NA	TGTGCCAGCAGCTTAGCCCCCGTGAGTGCGGGCTACAATGAGCAGTTCTTC	CASSLAPVSAGYNEQFF
TRBJ1-2	NA	TRBV10-2	NA	TGCGCCAGCAGTGAAGGGGGAGGGGATGGCTACACCTTC	CASSEGGGDGYTF
TRBJ1-1	NA	TRBV5-1	NA	TGCGCCAGCAGCTTGGACAGGGCGAACACTGAAGCTTTCTTT	CASSLDRANTEAFF
TRBJ2-5	NA	TRBV6-4	NA	TGTGCCAGCAGTGACTCGACTGAGGGAACAGACCAAGAGACCCAGTACTTC	CASSDSTEGTDQETQYF
TRBJ1-5	NA	TRBV28	NA	TGTGCCAGCAGTTACCAGGTGGGGAGAGGCAGCAATCAGCCCCAGCATTTT	CASSYQVGRGSNQPQHF
TRBJ2-7	NA	TRBV10-2	NA	TGCGCCAGCAACGGCGGCGCCTACGAGCAGTACTTC	CASNGGAYEQYF
TRBJ2-5	NA	TRBV25-1	NA	TGTGCCAGCAATGGGGGGAGGAAGACCCAGTACTTC	CASNGGRKTQYF
TRBJ2-7	NA	TRBV27	TRBD1	TGTGCCACCGTGAAGGACAGGGGACCCTACGAGCAGTACTTC	CATVKDRGPYEQYF
TRBJ2-7	once	TRBV27	NA	TGTGCCAGCAGTCCCTGGGCGCGGGGGCATGGATCCTACGAGCAGTACTTC	CASSPWARGHGSYEQYF
TRBJ2-1	NA	TRBV15	NA	TGTGCCACCAGCGCTGACAGCGGGCCCAATGAGCAGTTCTTC	CATSADSGPNEQFF
TRBJ2-7	NA	TRBV18	TRBD1	TGTGCCAGCCCACTCGGACAGGCCTACGAGCAGTACTTC	CASPLGQAYEQYF
TRBJ1-5	NA	TRBV7-8	TRBD1	TGTGCCAGCAGCTTAGGCGACAGGGGGCTGGGGCAGCCCCAGCATTTT	CASSLGDRGLGQPQHF
TRBJ2-7	NA	TRBV30	NA	TGTGCCTGGAGTAAGGTAGGGGAGGCCTACGAGCAGTACTTC	CAWSKVGEAYEQYF
TRBJ1-2	NA	TRBV18	TRBD1	TGTGCCAGCTCATCTATGGGACAGGGTGTTGGTGGCTACACCTTC	CASSSMGQGVGGYTF
TRBJ2-1	NA	TRBV30	NA	TGTGCCTGGCAACGGGACTCTGTCTACAATGAGCAGTTCTTC	CAWQRDSVYNEQFF
TRBJ2-1	NA	TRBV6-1	TRBD2	TGTGCCAGCAGTGAAGGGCTAGCGGGAGTTGATGAGCAGTTCTTC	CASSEGLAGVDEQFF